This T cell receptor beta chain was identified during a study of T cell responses to AZD1222 COVID-19 vaccine. Overall study findings and caveats: CD4 TCRs associated with vaccination spanned spike, dominating at 160-218 and 743-854. Reportedly, nearly half the spike-specific TCRs target unmutated variant regions. Donors in the cohort were predominantly white British and more often female, and clonal diversity was possibly underestimated.

Produced via immunoSEQ multiplex PCR; TCRdb's table is partial and in-frame only. The profile shows about 140,000 clones, 84% of them singletons. This clone showed up just a few times. The target antigen is unknown. Germline V gene data show CDR1 as MNHEY and CDR2 as SVGAGI. The CDR3 is 14 amino acids. V was pared by 0 bases and J by 4 bases, with 10 bases between. The sequence was obtained from an adult in good health. This chain connects TRBV6-5 to TRBJ2-7, with D perhaps matching TRBD1 or TRBD2 (5 bases each). The sample in question was peripheral blood, obtained on day 0 of AZD1222 vaccination. CDR3 protein: CASSYSFGGYEQYF. In DNA form, the CDR3 reads TGTGCCAGCAGTTACTCCTTTGGGGGATACGAGCAGTACTTC.